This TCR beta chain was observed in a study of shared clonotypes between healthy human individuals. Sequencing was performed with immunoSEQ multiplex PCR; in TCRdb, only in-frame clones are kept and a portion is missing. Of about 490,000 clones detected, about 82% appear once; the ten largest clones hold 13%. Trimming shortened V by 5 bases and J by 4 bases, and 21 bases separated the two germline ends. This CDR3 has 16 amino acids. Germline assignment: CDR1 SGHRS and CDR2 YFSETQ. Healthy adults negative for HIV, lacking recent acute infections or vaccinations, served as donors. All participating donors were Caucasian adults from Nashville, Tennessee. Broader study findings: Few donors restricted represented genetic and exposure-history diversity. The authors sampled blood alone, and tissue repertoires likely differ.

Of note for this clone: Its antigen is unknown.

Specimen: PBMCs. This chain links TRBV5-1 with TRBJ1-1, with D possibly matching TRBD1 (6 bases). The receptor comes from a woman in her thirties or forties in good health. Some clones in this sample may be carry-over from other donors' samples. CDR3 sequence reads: CASRSEGGASATEAFF. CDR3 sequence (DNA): TGCGCCAGCAGGTCCGAGGGGGGTGCCTCGGCCACTGAAGCTTTCTTT.